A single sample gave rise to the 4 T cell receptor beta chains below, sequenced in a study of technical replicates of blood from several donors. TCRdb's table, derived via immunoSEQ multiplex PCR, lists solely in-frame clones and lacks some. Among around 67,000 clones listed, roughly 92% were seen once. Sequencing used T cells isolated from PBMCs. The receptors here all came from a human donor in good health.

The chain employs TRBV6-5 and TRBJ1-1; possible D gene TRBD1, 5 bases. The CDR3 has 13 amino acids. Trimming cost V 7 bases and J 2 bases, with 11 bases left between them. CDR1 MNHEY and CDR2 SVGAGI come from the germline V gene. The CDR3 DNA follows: TGTGCCAGCACTCCGACAGCCAACACTGAAGCTTTCTTT. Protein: CASTPTANTEAFF.

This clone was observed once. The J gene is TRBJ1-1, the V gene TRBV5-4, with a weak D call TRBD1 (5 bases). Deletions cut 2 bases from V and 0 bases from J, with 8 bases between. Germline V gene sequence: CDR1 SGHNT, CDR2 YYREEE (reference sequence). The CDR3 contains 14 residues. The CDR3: CASSFGGVNTEAFF. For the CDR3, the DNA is TGTGCCAGCAGCTTCGGGGGAGTGAACACTGAAGCTTTCTTT.

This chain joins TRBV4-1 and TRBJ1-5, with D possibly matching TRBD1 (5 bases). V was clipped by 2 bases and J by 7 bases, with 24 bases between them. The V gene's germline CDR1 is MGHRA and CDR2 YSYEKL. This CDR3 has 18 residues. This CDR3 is CASSQKDGGTDSCQPQHF. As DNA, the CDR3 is TGCGCCAGCAGCCAAAAGGATGGGGGGACCGATAGTTGCCAGCCCCAGCATTTT.

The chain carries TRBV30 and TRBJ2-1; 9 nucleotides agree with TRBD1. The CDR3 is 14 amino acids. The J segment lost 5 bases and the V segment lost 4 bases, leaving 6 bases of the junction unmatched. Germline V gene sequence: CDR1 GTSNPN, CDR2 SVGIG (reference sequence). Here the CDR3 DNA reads TGTGCCTGGAACAGGGGGCGGGCGAACAATGAGCAGTTCTTC. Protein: CAWNRGRANNEQFF.